This T cell receptor (beta chain) was profiled in a study of blood T cell repertoires in COVID-19. Clones were read by immunoSEQ multiplex PCR, and TCRdb kept only the in-frame ones, dropping some. Of under 350,000 clones listed, about 89% are singletons. Trimming removed 4 bases at V and 3 bases at J, with 6 bases between. The CDR3 runs 12 residues. From germline, CDR1 is ENHRY and CDR2 SYGVKD. Participant-reported clinical history was the basis for cohort assignment. This sequence joins TRBV10-3 and TRBJ1-1; possibly TRBD1 for D (5 bases). This sequence originates from a woman between 18 and 29 years old who had recovered from COVID-19. Sequencing was performed on PBMCs or T cells enriched from blood (not recorded which). The CDR3 DNA is TGTGCCATCAGTGTAGGGGACACTGAAGCTTTCTTT. It yields the protein CAISVGDTEAFF.